This T cell receptor beta chain comes out of a study of T cells after yellow fever vaccination. Whole-study results and caveats: FACS-sorted repertoires could harbor abundant contaminating bulk-population clonotypes.

Germline V gene data show CDR1 as KGHSH and CDR2 as LQKENI. V lost 3 bases and J lost 2, with 8 bases in between. This CDR3 is built from 13 residues. This clonotype was detected only a few times. TCR cDNA was made by 5'RACE template switching, adding a universal primer site and UMIs. Each CDR3 protein gets one entry after TCRdb re-called the 5' RACE reads with MiXCR. The sample yields tens of thousands of distinct CDR3 sequences, 6.5% to 8% seen once. The chain links TRBV18 to TRBJ2-7; D might be TRBD1 or TRBD2, each matching 6 bases. Sequenced here: PBMCs, either bulk or a sorted T-cell subset (CD4+, CD8+, memory, or dextramer-sorted; not recorded which), sampled on the day of the first yellow fever vaccination. The sequence was obtained from a man aged 18 to 29 who received the YFV17D yellow fever vaccine. The CDR3 DNA reads TGTGCCAGCTCACCGGGGGGCCCCTACGAGCAGTACTTC. Protein: CASSPGGPYEQYF.